This T cell receptor beta chain was recovered during a study of cytomegalovirus exposure and HLA in healthy donors (dated by TCRdb to about 2017). Broadly, across the study: An earlier analysis of fewer than 750 of the donors reported 276 Gb of sequence data and 117 million unique TCR beta sequences obtained from roughly 180 million T cells. Roughly 300 gigabases of sequencing data and approximately 91 million unique TCR sequences made up an early release that covered several hundred HLA-typed donors. Among the roughly 390 genotyped donors, about 83% belonged to the genetic ancestry cluster associated with self-reported Caucasian donors. The study aimed to test whether signatures of past pathogen exposure could be identified by cataloging public T cell receptors. The study used immunosequencing to profile the T cell repertoires of approximately 650 subjects and linked those repertoires to cytomegalovirus serostatus. In addition to the first cohort of 666 subjects, a separate validation cohort of approximately 130 different subjects was used. The study combined high-throughput TCR immunosequencing, statistical association of individual TCRs with disease status, and machine learning to predict cytomegalovirus infection status. A later analysis re-analyzed previously published TCR beta repertoires from about 600 donors and added high-resolution HLA genotyping to study TCR occurrence patterns. In the later analysis, no new phenotypic data were used to find candidate immune exposures; instead, reliance was placed on TCR beta sequences and their occurrence across donors. An earlier analysis of 500 to 750 of the donors applied high-throughput TCR beta sequencing to assess whether each TCR beta V gene segment acted as functional or pseudogenic. Donor age, sex, ethnicity and CMV serostatus were collected together with the repertoire data. A later genetic analysis used genome-wide SNP genotypes for about 60% of the 666 donors, treating that subset as a discovery cohort. All discovery cohort repertoires had been generated using a single sequencing platform. HLA typing covered class I and class II loci at four-digit resolution. The number of donors typed differed by locus, with 629-630 for A, B, C, DRB1 and DQB1, more than 500 for DQA1, over 600 for DPA1, and some 470 for DPB1. Four or five DR-DQ haplotypes were handled as single units for association and clustering, since linkage in the cohort was strong. On average, roughly 250,000 unique TCR beta nucleotide sequences were sequenced per donor among 398 genotyped donors of the cohort, with roughly 18% of those sequences being non-productive.

The cohort consisted of approximately 670 healthy bone marrow donors. All cohort members were sampled while nominally healthy, although unrecorded immune exposures were likely present. The donor was CMV seronegative and belonged to the group of roughly 330 seronegative cohort members. Each donor provided a peripheral blood sample, and peripheral blood mononuclear cells were used for TCR beta sequencing. The Qiagen DNeasy Blood Extraction Kit was used to extract genomic DNA from the blood cell samples. General conclusions and limits of the study: Correlated functional status among segregating V segments might be attributable to linkage disequilibrium, but an unknown experimental factor could not be ruled out. Because some donors lacked HLA typing at each locus, the association tests relied only on the typed subset. A total of about 180 TCR beta chains were listed by the study as associated with cytomegalovirus. A cluster of highly shared sequence variants was judged likely to represent a technical artifact of the sequencing pipeline. A later genetic analysis reported fewer N-insertions in productive TCRs among donors in an Asian-associated ancestry cluster than the approximately 670-donor mean. A further reported finding was that TCR beta sequences accurately predicted the HLA-A and HLA-B alleles for most subjects in the first cohort. A later analysis found that most CMV-associated TCR beta chains appeared HLA-restricted, with HLA associations seemingly driven largely by CMV exposure. In a later analysis, TCR association rates were found to vary across HLA loci, with the most associated TCRs seen for DRB1 alleles and the fewest for HLA-C alleles. Cytomegalovirus status was reported to be diagnosed by the classifier with high specificity and sensitivity in both the original and validation cohorts. Specific HLA alleles were associated with roughly 17,000 TCR beta sequences at a false discovery rate of 0.05 in a later analysis. Immune exposure information for the cohort was limited to CMV serostatus. Across donors, most TCR sequences were observed very rarely, whereas some public TCRs were present in many individuals. According to a later analysis, parvovirus B19, influenza, CMV and Epstein-Barr virus appeared linked to several top co-occurrence clusters. In this cohort, only TCR beta chains were sequenced, and detectable features were limited by the absence of alpha or paired-chain data. Some IMGT-functional V segments, including TRBV6-2 and TRBV6-3, could not be told apart with the 87-base-pair reads, so those segments were excluded. V-gene and J-gene trimming of TCR beta chains was associated with a missense DCLRE1C variant in a later genetic analysis, and the association was replicated in an independent cohort. An earlier analysis of 587 of the donors showed that most TCR beta V segments appeared in productive rearrangements either about 87% or about 30% of the time, which broadly matched IMGT annotations. When HLA alleles, especially DR and DQ, strongly co-occurred, TCR associations were difficult to assign to individual alleles. The earlier analysis of nearly 600 of the donors excluded some 16 rarely observed V segments, including chromosome 9 orphons, because counts were too low. In vitro tests confirmed that a few of the cytomegalovirus-associated TCR beta chains recognize cytomegalovirus antigens. Roughly uniform sequencing depth across donors was assumed in presence/absence analyses, although this assumption may not hold. It was suggested by the authors that the approach could potentially be generalized to other disease states and immunological phenotypes. Compared with equally common non-associated chains, HLA-associated TCR beta chains in a later analysis were more clonally expanded and had lower generation probabilities.

Concerning this clone: There is no known antigen for this receptor. No per-base quality is available; no much larger clone lies one base away.

The library relied on the immunoSEQ multiplex PCR assay. For the multiplex PCR, a mixture combining 60 forward primers for TCR Vbeta segments and 13 reverse primers for TCR Jbeta segments was used. Amplification of the CDR3 region of rearranged TCR beta genes was performed with a multiplex PCR assay on genomic DNA. On the Illumina HiSeq System, the amplified TCR beta libraries were sequenced as 87-base-pair reads. From the authors' description of their analysis: Across the 670 or so repertoires, a later analysis counted roughly 77 million unique TCR beta chains, roughly 11 million of which were shared by at least two donors. Raw reads were error-corrected and collapsed into unique sequences by a nearest-neighbor algorithm in which closely related sequences were merged to remove PCR and sequencing errors. Alignment of CDR3 sequences to IMGT reference sequences was used to assign V, D and J gene segments. For a sequence to be retained, at least a six-nucleotide match to both a V gene segment and a J gene segment was required. Rearrangements were called productive when the CDR3 lacked stop codons and stayed in frame with V and J; all others were non-productive. Following IMGT convention, CDR3 was defined as the stretch from the second conserved V-encoded cysteine to the conserved J-encoded phenylalanine. In an earlier analysis of around 540 of the donors, sequences lacking an unambiguous match to a single V gene segment were excluded. In an earlier analysis of a few hundred of the donors, a V segment was called functional when productive rearrangements were above 56.7%, and segregating when the standard deviation between donors exceeded 5%. A statistical classification framework was developed to diagnose cytomegalovirus status using the catalog of TCR beta chain sequences. In a later analysis, V and J genes were assigned by comparing TCR nucleotide sequences against IMGT/GENE-DB human TR gene sequences. Using the TCRdist pipeline, a later analysis assigned CDR3 sequences along with most-parsimonious VDJ recombination scenarios. In a later analysis, every TCR beta chain was defined by the combination of its CDR3 amino acid sequence and its V-gene family, and reads without a unique V-gene family were dropped. A later analysis removed 550 to 700 highly shared, low-generation-probability nucleotide sequences to deal with suspected cross-contamination and a sequencing artifact. For each public chain, a later analysis derived a clonal expansion index from normalized ranks of inferred template counts within each repertoire. Generation probabilities in a later analysis came from a VDJ recombination model fitted to out-of-frame rearrangements, and those results were checked against IGoR. Hypergeometric tests were used in a later analysis to score TCR-TCR, TCR-HLA and TCR-CMV co-occurrence, with a repertoire-size bias correction applied to the TCR pairs. A later analysis estimated false discovery rates by permuting HLA or CMV assignments 20 times. In a later analysis, co-occurring TCRs were grouped using DBSCAN, and TCRdist sequence similarity was added for clustering within HLA-allele-positive subsets. Repertoires with fewer than 30,000 or more than 120,000 public chains were left out of co-occurrence clustering, as were about 5 repertoires with anomalous nucleotide sharing. The source is immuneACCESS, and TCRdb retained only in-frame sequences with V and J called. Part of the clones is not carried over; for the studies checked, unresolved V genes explain less than half of this, and the remainder is unexplained. That table furnishes V, J and clone size, whereas the DNA furnished D and trimming. The sample table holds under 100,000 clones, of which 79% were seen once. The ten largest account for 2% to 3% of the sample.

Trimming at the junction amounts to 7 bases on V and 2 bases on J, and the germline ends lie 18 bases apart. CDR1 and CDR2 (ENHRY, SYGVKD) derive from the germline V gene. The CDR3 measures 15 amino acids from cysteine to phenylalanine. The only DNA kept is the CDR3, 45 bases in frame from the first base. Here the chain combines TRBV10-3 and TRBJ2-7; the D gene is perhaps TRBD1, from 6 matching bases. Sequenced sample: PBMCs. This clonotype was obtained from a man aged 25-45 years in good health and CMV-seronegative. The CDR3 region has the sequence CAIKYDIQGPYEQYF. The DNA sequence is TGTGCCATCAAATACGATATTCAGGGGCCCTACGAGCAGTACTTC.